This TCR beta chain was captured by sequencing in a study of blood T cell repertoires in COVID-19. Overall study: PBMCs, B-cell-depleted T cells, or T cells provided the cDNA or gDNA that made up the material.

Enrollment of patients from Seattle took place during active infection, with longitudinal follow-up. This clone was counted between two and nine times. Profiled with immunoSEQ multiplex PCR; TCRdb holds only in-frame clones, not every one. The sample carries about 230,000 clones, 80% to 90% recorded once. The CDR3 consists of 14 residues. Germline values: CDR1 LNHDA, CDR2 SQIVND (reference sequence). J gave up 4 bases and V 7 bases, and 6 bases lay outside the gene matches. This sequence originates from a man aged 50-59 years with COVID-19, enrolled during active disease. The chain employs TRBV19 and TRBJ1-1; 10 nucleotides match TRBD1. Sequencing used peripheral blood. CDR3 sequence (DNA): TGTGCCAGTACGACAGGGGGCTGGGTCACTGAAGCTTTCTTT. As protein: CASTTGGWVTEAFF.